The 13 T cell receptor beta chains reported below all come from one sample, sequenced in a study of monozygotic twins with inflammatory bowel disease. TCRdb reprocessed the 5' RACE reads and reports one entry per CDR3 protein, with no DNA. The sample table includes approximately 400,000 distinct CDR3 sequences. Source material: blood. The receptors were sampled from a human donor with ulcerative colitis or Crohn's disease, or a healthy co-twin of an affected twin (not recorded which).

The rearrangement uses TRBV7-2 and TRBJ1-2; TCRdb designates TRBD1, a call that cannot be tested without DNA. Germline CDR1 SGHTA, CDR2 FQGNSA. The CDR3 consists of 13 residues. The CDR3 sequence: CASSLQGSGGYTF.

The V call is TRBV11-2, the J call TRBJ2-3; with no DNA, the TCRdb D assignment of TRBD1 cannot be verified. There are 16 residues in the CDR3. Germline V gene data show CDR1 as SGHAT and CDR2 as FQNNGV. CDR3: CASSPLYGSDVDTQYF.

The CDR3 loop reads CASTSFRISYEQYF. The chain links TRBV28 to TRBJ2-7; TCRdb indicates TRBD2, and absent DNA this call remains unverified. CDR1 is MDHEN, CDR2 SYDVKM, per germline. This CDR3 is built from 14 residues.

The chain uses TRBV2 and TRBJ1-1. The CDR3 totals 12 residues. CDR1 is SNHLY and CDR2 is FYNNEI in the germline V gene. The chain's CDR3 is CASSAQVTEAFF.

The chain uses TRBV20-1 and TRBJ2-3; TCRdb names TRBD2, which stays unverified in the absence of DNA. The germline gives CDR1 DFQATT, CDR2 SNEGSKA (reference sequence). This CDR3 comprises 18 residues. The CDR3 here is CSARGPRLGGRSTDTQYF.

This CDR3 is CASSRTSDYNEQFF. The J gene is TRBJ2-1, the V gene TRBV10-2; TCRdb's D call, TRBD2, is unchecked because there is no DNA. The CDR3 runs to 14 residues. CDR1 and CDR2 (germline): WSHSY, SAAADI.

The chain employs TRBV5-1 and TRBJ2-5; TCRdb picks TRBD2, but there is no DNA to check that call. This CDR3 has 17 residues. The germline CDR1 and CDR2 sequences are SGHRS and YFSETQ. Here the CDR3 reads CASSSLVGLAAQETQYF.

The CDR3 sequence is CASSGQGRETQYF. This rearrangement joins TRBV6-1 to TRBJ2-5; TCRdb designates TRBD1, a call that cannot be tested without DNA. CDR3 length: 13 residues. Germline V lookup: CDR1 MNHNS, CDR2 SASEGT.

The rearrangement links TRBV4-3 to TRBJ1-1. Germline-derived CDR1 and CDR2 are LGHNA and YSLEER. The CDR3 sequence is 13 residues long. CDR3 sequence: CASSQEVNTEAFF.

The J gene is TRBJ1-1, the V gene TRBV3-1; TCRdb's D call, TRBD1, is unchecked because there is no DNA. CDR3 size: 13 residues. Germline CDR1 and CDR2: LGHDT and YNNKEL (reference sequence). CDR3 in amino acids: CASSRQGNTEAFF.

The chain combines TRBV5-1 with TRBJ2-1; TCRdb outputs TRBD2, but without DNA this stays unchecked. Germline V CDR1 and CDR2: SGHRS, YFSETQ. CDR3 length equals 19 residues. The CDR3 spells CASKRTNLGGRAVDNEQFF.

J is TRBJ1-5 and V is TRBV20-1. CDR1 and CDR2 (germline): DFQATT, SNEGSKA (reference sequence). The CDR3 loop spans 12 amino acids. CDR3 in amino acids: CSARVAYQPQHF.

The chain uses TRBV5-5 and TRBJ2-1. Germline assignment: CDR1 SGHKS and CDR2 YYEKEE (reference sequence). This CDR3 spans 13 amino acids. CDR3 loop: CASSLGPYNEQFF.